This record concerns one TCR beta chain sequence. Antigen specificity is unknown. The assay was immunoSEQ multiplex PCR, and TCRdb's table has in-frame clones only and misses some. The repertoire holds roughly 63,000 clones, with 80% to 90% as singletons. The source of the sample is a study of OX40 agonist ivuxolimab in advanced cancers. Background on the study: Eligibility admitted prior anti-PD-1, anti-PD-L1 or anti-CTLA-4 therapy; about 40% had some.

Study outcomes and limitations: Certain nonresponding patients likewise had low normalized T-cell clonal expansion.

Germline loops: CDR1 MDHEN, CDR2 SYDVKM. The CDR3 spans 14 residues. V was cut by 5 bases and J by 13 bases, with 20 bases left in between. On cycle 4 day 1 and cycle 7 day 1, as well as at baseline, blood was sampled. The specimen was CD4+ or CD8+ T cells sorted from blood, collected in a trial of the OX40 agonist ivuxolimab. V is TRBV28 and J is TRBJ1-4; D is unclear. The receptor was isolated from an adult with an advanced solid tumor such as melanoma, head and neck, liver or kidney cancer. The CDR3 region has the DNA TGTGCCAGCAGTCAGAACGGTCCGGCTTATCTACTGTTTTTT. Protein product: CASSQNGPAYLLFF.